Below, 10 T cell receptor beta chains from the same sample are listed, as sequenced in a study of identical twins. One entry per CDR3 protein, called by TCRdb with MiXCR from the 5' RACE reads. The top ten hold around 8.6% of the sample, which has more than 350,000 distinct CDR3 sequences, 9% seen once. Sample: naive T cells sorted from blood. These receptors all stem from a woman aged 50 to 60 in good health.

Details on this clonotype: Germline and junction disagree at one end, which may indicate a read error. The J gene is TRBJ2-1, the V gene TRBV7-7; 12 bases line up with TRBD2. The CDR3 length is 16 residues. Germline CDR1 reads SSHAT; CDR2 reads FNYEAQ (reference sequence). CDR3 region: CASSSTSGSLGNEQFF. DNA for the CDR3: TGTGCTAGCAGCTCGACTAGCGGGAGCTTGGGAAATGAGCAGTTCTTC.

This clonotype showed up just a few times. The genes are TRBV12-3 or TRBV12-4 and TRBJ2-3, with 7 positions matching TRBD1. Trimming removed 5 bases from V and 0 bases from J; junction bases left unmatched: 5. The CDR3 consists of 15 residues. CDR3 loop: CASSLPGQSTDTQYF. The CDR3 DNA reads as TGTGCCAGCAGTCTTCCGGGACAGAGCACAGATACGCAGTATTTT.

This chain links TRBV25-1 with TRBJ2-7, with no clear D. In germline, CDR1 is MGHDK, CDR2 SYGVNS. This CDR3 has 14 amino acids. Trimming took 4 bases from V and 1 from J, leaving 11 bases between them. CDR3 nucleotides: TGTGCCAGCAGTGGGGGAAGTGTTTCCTACGAGCAGTACTTC. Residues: CASSGGSVSYEQYF.

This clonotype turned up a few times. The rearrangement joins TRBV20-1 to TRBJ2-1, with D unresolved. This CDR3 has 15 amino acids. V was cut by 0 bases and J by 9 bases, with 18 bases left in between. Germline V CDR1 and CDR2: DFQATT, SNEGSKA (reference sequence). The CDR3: CSARDRLAQTGEQFF. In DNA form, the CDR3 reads TGCAGTGCTAGAGATCGACTTGCGCAGACCGGTGAGCAGTTCTTC.

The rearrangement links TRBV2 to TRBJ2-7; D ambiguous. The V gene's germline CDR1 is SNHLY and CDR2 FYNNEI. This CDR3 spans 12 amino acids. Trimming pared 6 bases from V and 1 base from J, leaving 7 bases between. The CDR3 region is CASRGNSYEQYV. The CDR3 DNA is TGTGCCAGCAGGGGTAATTCCTACGAGCAGTACGTC.

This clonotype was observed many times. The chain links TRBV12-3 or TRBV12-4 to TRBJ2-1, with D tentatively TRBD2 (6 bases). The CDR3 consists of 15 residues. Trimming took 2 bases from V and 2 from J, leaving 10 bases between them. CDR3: CASSLSSGPYNEQFF. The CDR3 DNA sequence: TGTGCCAGCAGTTTAAGTAGCGGTCCCTACAATGAGCAGTTCTTC.

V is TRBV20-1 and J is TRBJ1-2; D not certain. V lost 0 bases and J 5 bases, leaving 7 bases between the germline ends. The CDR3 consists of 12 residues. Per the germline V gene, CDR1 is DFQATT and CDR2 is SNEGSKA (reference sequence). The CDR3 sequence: CSARDPVYGYTF. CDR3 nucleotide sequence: TGCAGTGCTAGAGATCCCGTTTATGGCTACACCTTC.

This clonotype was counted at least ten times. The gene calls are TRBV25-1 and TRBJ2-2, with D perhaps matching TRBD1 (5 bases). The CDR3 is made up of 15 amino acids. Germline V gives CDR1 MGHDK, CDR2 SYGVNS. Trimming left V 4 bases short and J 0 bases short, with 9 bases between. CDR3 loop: CASSATGANTGELFF. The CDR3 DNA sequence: TGTGCCAGCAGTGCAACAGGAGCGAACACCGGGGAGCTGTTTTTT.

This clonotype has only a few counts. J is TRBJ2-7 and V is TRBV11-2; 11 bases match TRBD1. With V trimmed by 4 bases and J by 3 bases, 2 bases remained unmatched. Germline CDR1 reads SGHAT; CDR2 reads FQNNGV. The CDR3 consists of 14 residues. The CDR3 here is CASSWDRGNYEQYF. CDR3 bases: TGTGCCAGCAGCTGGGACAGGGGGAACTACGAGCAGTACTTC.

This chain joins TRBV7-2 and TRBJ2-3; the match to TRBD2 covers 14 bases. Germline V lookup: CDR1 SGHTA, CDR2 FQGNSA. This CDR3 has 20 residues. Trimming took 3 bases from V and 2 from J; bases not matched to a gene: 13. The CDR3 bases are TGTGCCAGCAGCTTTAGAGTGGGACTAGCGGGAGCCGCCACCACAGATACGCAGTATTTT. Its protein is CASSFRVGLAGAATTDTQYF.